The 5 T cell receptor beta chains below come from one sample, sequenced in a study of cytomegalovirus exposure and HLA in healthy donors. The PCR ran on 60 Vbeta and 13 Jbeta primers. Generated by immunoSEQ multiplex PCR, the TCRdb table keeps only in-frame clones and is missing some. The table records about 96,000 clones, approximately 75% of them present only once. Sequenced material: PBMCs. The receptors shown here come from a woman in her 70s in good health and CMV-seropositive.

This CDR3 reads CASSDRDRGPHEQYF. CDR3 nucleotides: TGTGCCAGCAGCGACCGGGACAGGGGGCCTCACGAGCAGTACTTC. The rearrangement joins TRBV27 to TRBJ2-7; the match to TRBD1 covers 12 bases. This CDR3 is 15 amino acids long. Germline V gene sequence: CDR1 MNHEY, CDR2 SMNVEV (reference sequence). Trimming cost V 6 bases and J 5 bases; bases outside gene matches: 8.

The chain recombines TRBV7-2 with TRBJ2-5; 8 bases agree with TRBD2. The V segment lost 4 bases and the J segment 5 bases; nucleotides outside the gene matches: 9. Germline V gene lookup returns CDR1 SGHTA and CDR2 FQGNSA. This CDR3 is 15 amino acids long. The CDR3 reads CASSSTSATSETQYF. DNA for the CDR3: TGTGCCAGCAGCTCGACTAGCGCCACTTCGGAGACCCAGTACTTC.

J is TRBJ2-7 and V is TRBV5-1, with TRBD1 matching over 7 bases. The CDR3 totals 15 residues. Per the germline V gene, CDR1 is SGHRS and CDR2 is YFSETQ. V gave up 0 bases and J gave up 1 base; unmatched junction bases: 4. CDR3 coding DNA: TGCGCCAGCAGCTTGGTCGGGACAGTATCCTACGAGCAGTACTTC. Amino acids: CASSLVGTVSYEQYF.

About this clone itself: Here the CDR3 omits its conserved ending phenylalanine or tryptophan, so a read error is the likely source. This chain connects TRBV6-1 to TRBJ1-5, with D unresolved. The germline V gene encodes CDR1 MNHNS and CDR2 SASEGT. The V gene lost 3 bases and the J gene lost 4 bases, with 7 bases spanning the gap. This CDR3 contains 13 residues. The CDR3 DNA sequence: TGTGCCAGCAGTGAGGGCCTTAATCAGCCCCAGCATCTT. Translation gives CASSEGLNQPQHL.

This clone was detected once. This chain joins TRBV28 and TRBJ1-2; 12 bases are shared with TRBD1. The V and J ends lost 5 bases and 8 bases, in that order; junction bases with no gene match: 6. The CDR3 covers 14 residues. Looked up from germline, CDR1 is MDHEN and CDR2 is SYDVKM. The CDR3 DNA is TGTGCCAGCAGTCGGGGACAGGGGGCGTACGGCTACACCTTC. Amino acids: CASSRGQGAYGYTF.